This TCR beta chain was captured by sequencing in a study of T-cell reconstitution after alpha-beta-depleted transplantation in children. Study results and limitations: Surviving recipient T cells and thymic progenitors accounted for the high day-60 TCRbeta diversity observed in some patients.

Only a few counts were recorded for this clonotype. Its cognate antigen is unknown. Per germline, CDR1 LGHDT and CDR2 YNNKEL (reference sequence). The CDR3 extends over 11 amino acids. V lost 1 base, J lost 8 bases, and 5 bases lay in between. The library targeted TCRbeta and was prepared with unique molecular identifiers. TCRdb re-called the PCR reads through MiXCR, storing one row per CDR3 protein. This sample has around 960,000 distinct CDR3 sequences; about 26% occur once, and the top ten carry roughly 27%. The sample in question was PBMCs, mostly from graft donor cells, obtained 360 days after TCRalphabeta/CD19-depleted stem cell transplant. This receptor was taken from a boy under two years old who had a stem cell transplant for SCID, so the T cells may come from the graft donor. This chain connects TRBV3-1 to TRBJ1-2; no reliable D call. This chain's CDR3 is CASSQANGYTF. The DNA for the CDR3 is TGTGCCAGCAGCCAAGCGAACGGCTACACCTTC.